What follows are 26 T cell receptor beta chains derived from one specimen sequenced in a study of CD4 and CD8 cells across lung adenocarcinoma regions. TCRdb reprocessed the PCR reads with MiXCR, giving one entry per CDR3 protein. In the table there are about 20,000 distinct CDR3 sequences, approximately 52% of which are singletons. Sequencing used CD8+ T cells from the center of a lung tumor. The receptors come from a female donor with lung adenocarcinoma. The CD4 and CD8 labels of this study may be unreliable.

The chain recombines TRBV27 with TRBJ2-3; possibly TRBD1 for D (7 bases). The closer fit of TRBJ2-5 to the DNA end suggests the J call may be wrong. In germline, CDR1 is MNHEY, CDR2 SMNVEV (reference sequence). CDR3 size: 15 residues. CDR3 amino acids: CARGQGGGVTETQYF. Here the CDR3 DNA reads TGTGCCAGGGGGCAGGGGGGCGGAGTCACAGAGACCCAGTACTTC.

This clonotype was seen repeatedly, ten times or more. The CDR3 reads CAISETRETQYF. The DNA for the CDR3 is TGTGCCATCAGCGAAACTCGAGAGACCCAGTACTTC. V usage is TRBV10-3 and J usage is TRBJ2-1; D is uncertain. The J call may be wrong; the DNA end is better matched by TRBJ2-5. CDR1 is ENHRY, CDR2 SYGVKD, per germline. The CDR3 totals 12 residues.

Within the sample, this clonotype is medium-sized. V gene TRBV6-1 combines with J gene TRBJ2-3, with TRBD2 matching 11 bases. The trim removed 5 bases at V and 1 base at J, leaving 20 bases unmatched. The CDR3 spans 21 residues. CDR1 and CDR2 (germline): MNHNS, SASEGT. The CDR3 is CASSTKKPSGTSGERTDTQYF. Here the CDR3 DNA reads TGTGCCAGCAGTACCAAAAAGCCTAGCGGGACTAGCGGAGAACGCACAGATACGCAGTATTTT.

A note on this clonotype: A junction end diverges from the germline sequence, so it may reflect a read error. The rearrangement uses TRBV10-2 and TRBJ2-1; a possible D gene is TRBD2 (7 bases). CDR3 length: 15 residues. The germline CDR1 and CDR2 sequences are WSHSY and SAAADI. CDR3 DNA sequence: TGCGCCAGGGGTACGGGGGGCCGGTACAAAGATACGCAGTATTTC. Translated, it gives CARGTGGRYKDTQYF.

This clonotype was picked up many times. The genes are TRBV25-1 and TRBJ2-1; a possible D gene is TRBD1 (5 bases). The length of the CDR3 is 16 residues. Trimming stripped 1 base from V and 8 bases from J, with 18 bases between. Germline V CDR1 and CDR2: MGHDK, SYGVNS. Here the CDR3 reads CASSEWGSGGFDEQFF. DNA for the CDR3: TGTGCCAGCAGTGAATGGGGCAGTGGTGGGTTCGATGAGCAGTTCTTC.

This clonotype was seen only a few times. A much larger clone sits a single nucleotide away, making a read error possible. J is TRBJ2-5 and V is TRBV7-6; the D is unclear. Trimming cost V 0 bases and J 11 bases, with 22 bases left between them. Germline V gene sequence: CDR1 SGHVS, CDR2 FNYEAQ. The CDR3 is 16 amino acids. CDR3 protein: CASSLAGQSFYNEQYF. CDR3 nucleotides: TGTGCCAGCAGCTTAGCGGGCCAGTCCTTTTACAATGAGCAGTACTTC.

J is TRBJ1-3 and V is TRBV7-2; D might be TRBD1 (5 bases). The CDR3 sequence is 15 residues long. Trimming removed 5 bases at V and 4 bases at J, with 15 bases between. Per germline, CDR1 SGHTA and CDR2 FQGNSA. The chain's CDR3 is CASSQQEGWGNTIYF. CDR3 nucleotides: TGTGCCAGCAGCCAGCAAGAGGGGTGGGGAAACACCATATATTTT.

By sample share, this clonotype is medium-sized. This chain joins TRBV6-1 and TRBJ2-5; no definite D call. CDR1 is MNHNS, CDR2 SASEGT, per germline. Trimming shortened V by 2 bases and J by 11 bases, and 12 bases separated the two germline ends. The CDR3 totals 12 residues. Written as DNA, the CDR3 is TGTGCCAGCAGTGAACTGAGTTTGGGGCAGTACTTC. It translates to CASSELSLGQYF.

This clonotype came up a few times. The chain employs TRBV11-1 and TRBJ2-7; tentative D call: TRBD2 (6 bases). CDR1 and CDR2 (germline): SGHAT, FQDESV (reference sequence). The CDR3 spans 15 residues. Trimming pared 2 bases from V and 1 base from J, leaving 12 bases between. The CDR3 bases are TGTGCCAGCAGCTTACGATGGGAGGTTTCCTACGAGCAGTACTTC. Protein: CASSLRWEVSYEQYF.

This clonotype was detected only once. The CDR3 coding sequence is TGTGCCAGCAGTGCGGGGCTGGGAGACACAGATACGCAGTATTTT. Its translation is CASSAGLGDTDTQYF. This sequence joins TRBV6-1 and TRBJ2-3; either TRBD1 or TRBD2 may fit D (5 bases each). The germline gives CDR1 MNHNS, CDR2 SASEGT. V was shortened by 4 bases and J by 2 bases, with 13 bases between the two germline ends. The CDR3 is 15 amino acids.

The chain employs TRBV20-1 and TRBJ1-2; D might be TRBD1 (6 bases). Trimming removed 1 base at V and 8 bases at J, with 14 bases between. There are 13 residues in the CDR3. CDR1 and CDR2 (germline): DFQATT, SNEGSKA (reference sequence). The CDR3 spells CSARVGGLDGYTF. CDR3 bases: TGCAGTGCTAGAGTGGGGGGGCTAGACGGCTACACCTTC.

In its sample, this clonotype was seen a few times. The gene calls are TRBV27 and TRBJ2-1; D unclear. The DNA matches TRBJ2-7 better at its end, which makes the J call doubtful. The CDR3 consists of 11 residues. Germline CDR1 reads MNHEY; CDR2 reads SMNVEV (reference sequence). The CDR3 nucleotides are TGTGCCAGCGGGCAGGTAAATGAGCAGTACTTC. Protein product: CASGQVNEQYF.

This clonotype is categorized as medium-sized. The rearrangement uses TRBV7-2 and TRBJ2-5, with TRBD1 matching 7 bases. This CDR3 spans 14 amino acids. The V and J ends lost 4 bases and 4 bases, in that order; junction bases with no gene match: 6. CDR1 and CDR2 from the germline V gene are SGHTA and FQGNSA. The CDR3 nucleotides read TGTGCCAGCAGCTCAGATTCAGGGGGAGAGACCCAGTACTTC. Protein: CASSSDSGGETQYF.

This CDR3 reads CASSRGSSYNEQFF. The CDR3 DNA sequence: TGTGCCAGCAGTCGGGGGAGCTCCTACAATGAGCAGTTCTTC. V usage is TRBV6-1 and J usage is TRBJ2-1; D might be TRBD2 (6 bases). Trimming pared 5 bases from V and 0 bases from J, leaving 8 bases between. This CDR3 has 14 amino acids. Germline V gene sequence: CDR1 MNHNS, CDR2 SASEGT.

This clonotype turned up a few times. The chain joins TRBV12-3 or TRBV12-4 to TRBJ2-2; 8 nucleotides align to TRBD1. The length of the CDR3 is 15 residues. J was trimmed by 6 bases and V by 4 bases; bases with no gene match: 7. CDR3 in DNA: TGTGCCAGCAGTTCACGGGACAGGTCACCCGGGGAGCTGTTTTTT. Its protein is CASSSRDRSPGELFF.

This clonotype was recorded many times. The chain has TRBV6-5 and TRBJ2-7, with 10 bases matching TRBD1. CDR1 and CDR2 (germline): MNHEY, SVGAGI. After removal of 2 bases from V and 2 bases from J, the junction contained 3 bases not matched to a gene. The CDR3 length is 15 residues. The CDR3 region is CASSYTGTGAYEQYF. In DNA, the CDR3 is TGTGCCAGCAGTTACACCGGGACAGGGGCCTACGAGCAGTACTTC.

This clonotype was observed once. An end of the junction does not agree with germline; a read error may underlie this. The chain joins TRBV11-3 to TRBJ2-4; D might be TRBD2 (5 bases). The germline CDR1 and CDR2 sequences are SGHNT and YENEEA. This CDR3 is 13 amino acids long. In DNA form, the CDR3 reads TGTGCCTGGAGGCTGTTAGCGAAAGACATTCAGTACTTT. Protein product: CAWRLLAKDIQYF.

This rearrangement joins TRBV27 to TRBJ2-3; the D is unclear. CDR3 length equals 14 residues. The germline V gene has CDR1 MNHEY and CDR2 SMNVEV (reference sequence). For the CDR3, the DNA is TGTGCGAGCCGCCAGCACGCGAACACAGAGGCGCAGTATTTT. Encoded protein: CASRQHANTEAQYF.

This clonotype was observed a few times. V gene TRBV5-1 combines with J gene TRBJ2-1; 13 bases agree with TRBD2. Trimming at V came to 3 bases and at J to 1 base, leaving 7 bases not matched to a gene. The CDR3 runs to 18 residues. Looked up from germline, CDR1 is SGHRS and CDR2 is YFSETQ. The CDR3 sequence is CASSWGLAGYDSYNEQFF. The CDR3, as DNA: TGCGCCAGCAGCTGGGGACTAGCGGGATACGATTCCTACAATGAGCAGTTCTTC.

This chain connects TRBV6-1 to TRBJ2-1; D assignment may be TRBD1 or TRBD2 (5 bases each). The end of the DNA aligns better with TRBJ2-5, so the J call may be wrong. CDR1 is MNHNS, CDR2 SASEGT, per germline. There are 13 residues in the CDR3. CDR3 sequence: CASSPGRQETQYF. The CDR3 DNA reads TGTGCCAGCAGCCCGGGACGCCAAGAGACCCAGTACTTC.

As concerns this clonotype: At one of its ends the junction is not consistent with the germline gene, which may arise from a read error. The V gene is TRBV6-5, the J gene TRBJ2-3, with D possibly being TRBD2 (7 bases). Germline assignment: CDR1 MNHEY and CDR2 SVGAGI. The CDR3 is 15 amino acids. CDR3 region: CASVGGAGAKDTQYF. CDR3 coding DNA: TGTGCCAGCGTTGGGGGGGCGGGAGCCAAAGACACGCAGTATTTC.

V gene TRBV5-6 combines with J gene TRBJ2-1, with TRBD2 matching over 9 bases. The ends lost 0 bases at V and 0 bases at J; junction bases unmatched: 1. Germline V gene lookup returns CDR1 SGHDT and CDR2 YYEEEE. The CDR3 is made up of 16 amino acids. This CDR3 reads CASSLEAGGSYNEQFF. CDR3 sequence (DNA): TGTGCCAGCAGCTTGGAAGCGGGAGGCTCCTACAATGAGCAGTTCTTC.

A word on this clonotype: A read error may account for a junction end that differs from germline. The chain is built from TRBV6-1 and TRBJ2-3; TRBD2 might be the D (6 bases). With the DNA end fitting TRBJ2-2 better, the J assignment may be wrong. CDR3 length: 15 residues. Germline CDR1 is MNHNS and CDR2 is SASEGT. CDR3 protein: CASSGLAGSTGALFF. CDR3 bases: TGTGCCAGCAGCGGCCTGGCGGGGAGCACCGGGGCGCTGTTTTTT.

This clonotype appeared a single time. Relative to the germline gene, one junction end is altered; a read error may explain this. The chain links TRBV27 to TRBJ2-1; D is tentatively TRBD1 or TRBD2 (6 bases each). The germline V gene encodes CDR1 MNHEY and CDR2 SMNVEV (reference sequence). The CDR3 consists of 15 residues. CDR3 protein: CARGIGGRDQETQYF. CDR3 DNA: TGTGCCAGGGGGATCGGGGGCCGTGACCAAGAGACCCAGTATTTC.

This clonotype was found a few times. This chain connects TRBV27 to TRBJ2-5, with TRBD1 matching 8 bases. Germline-derived CDR1 and CDR2 are MNHEY and SMNVEV (reference sequence). J was trimmed by 7 bases and V by 7 bases; bases with no gene match: 5. The CDR3 totals 12 residues. CDR3 coding DNA: TGTGCCAGCAACTACAGGGGGTGGACCCAGTACTTC. Its translation: CASNYRGWTQYF.

This clonotype was detected only once. The J gene is TRBJ2-1, the V gene TRBV27; perhaps TRBD1 as D (5 bases). TRBJ2-7 explains the end of the DNA better; the J call may be wrong. This CDR3 spans 15 amino acids. The V gene's germline CDR1 is MNHEY and CDR2 SMNVEV (reference sequence). CDR3 bases: TGTGCCAGCAGTTTCCAGGGTCAGGAATACAATGAGCAGTACTTC. It is translated as CASSFQGQEYNEQYF.